This T cell receptor beta chain was obtained from a study of CD8 T cells in Susac syndrome (dated by TCRdb to the late 2010s). Regarding the research as a whole: The study used repertoire sequencing to test whether antigen drove CD8+ T cell activation and differentiation in Susac syndrome. Clonality of the CD8+ T cell repertoire was compared between eleven to twelve healthy donors, roughly 14 Susac syndrome patients and fewer than 16 multiple sclerosis patients. What the study reported, not specific to this receptor: The TCR sequencing and HLA analysis was acknowledged to have included a relatively small number of individuals.

Peripheral blood CD8+ and CD4+ T cells from healthy donors, Susac syndrome patients and multiple sclerosis patients were profiled by high-throughput TCR beta sequencing. The multiple sclerosis controls were treatment-naive patients who had stable or active relapsing-remitting disease and met the revised McDonald criteria. Bulk CD8+ and CD4+ T cells were purified by magnetic negative isolation, while CD8+ TEMRA cells were enriched using FACS. Blood was collected in EDTA tubes and processed within 24 hours, with PBMCs isolated through density gradient centrifugation. PBMCs intended for TCR sequencing were cryopreserved in liquid nitrogen and were subsequently thawed in a 37 degrees C water bath. A purity of at least 90% was achieved for sorted or isolated CD4+, CD8+ and CD8+ TEMRA cells. RNA was extracted with the RNeasy kit and roughly 0.5 to 1 ug was reverse transcribed using random hexamers. TCR beta CDR3 regions were amplified with the immunoSEQ multiplex PCR assay covering 54 Vbeta and 13 Jbeta segments. PCR amplification bias was corrected by using a synthetic template baseline for primer optimization and computational correction. The paper's data handling went like this. Reads were annotated to V, D and J genes per IMGT and analyzed with immunoSEQ Analyzer, keeping only productive sequences. To calculate clonality, Shannon entropy was normalized by log2 of the number of productive unique sequences and then subtracted from one. Public and private clones were assessed among the 100 most prevalent clones of each patient and control. A clone was defined as Susac-specific if it was absent from the healthy and MS cohorts, from around 960 published viral clones and from other ImmuneACCESS disease sequences. The public sequencing data were trimmed at Q25 with fastp and processed into clonotypes with MiXCR by TCRdb, which kept only in-frame beta chains. Rows merge per CDR3 protein into single entries with the most common DNA and genes. It is TCRdb's table, rather than the study itself, that gives the V and J calls and clone size. A total of about 300,000 distinct CDR3 sequences appear in this sample, about 88% of them only once. Approximately 0.12% of the sample comes from the top ten.

There are 16 amino acids in the CDR3, from cysteine to phenylalanine inclusive. The read is trimmed to its CDR3 DNA, 48 bases read in frame from base 1. CDR1 and CDR2 are read off the germline V gene as MDHEN and SYDVKM. The V end gives up 3 bases and the J end 5 bases, leaving 9 bases in the junction not matched to a gene. Details on this clonotype: What this receptor recognizes is not known. Base qualities are not provided; no much larger clone lies one nucleotide away.

Sequenced sample: CD8+ T cells from PBMCs. In this chain, TRBV28 is recombined with TRBJ2-7, with 11 middle bases fitting TRBD1. The clonotype was recovered from a human donor with multiple sclerosis. The CDR3 protein is CASSLKGTGGENEQYF. Read as DNA, the sequence is TGTGCCAGCAGTTTGAAAGGGACAGGGGGAGAAAACGAGCAGTACTTC.